This T cell receptor beta chain is from a study of T cells after yellow fever vaccination. The CDR3 covers 13 residues. CDR1 MNHEY and CDR2 SVGAGI come from the germline V gene. V was clipped by 6 bases and J by 8 bases; unmatched bases: 8. This clonotype was counted ten times or more. TCRdb processed the 5' RACE reads anew with MiXCR; each CDR3 protein has one entry. This sample has approximately 600,000 distinct CDR3 sequences; roughly 12% occur once, and the top ten carry under 15%. Here the sequenced sample was PBMCs, taken on the day of the yellow fever booster vaccination. The clonotype originates from a man aged 30 to 45 who received the YFV17D yellow fever vaccine. The chain recombines TRBV6-5 with TRBJ2-3; 7 bases fit TRBD1. The CDR3 sequence: CASSLTRDSTQYF. CDR3 nucleotide sequence: TGTGCCAGCAGCCTGACCCGGGACAGTACGCAGTATTTT.